A single sample is the source of the 14 T cell receptor beta chains below, sequenced in a study of shared clonotypes between healthy human individuals. Measured with immunoSEQ multiplex PCR; TCRdb has only the in-frame clones, and not every one. The sample has about 690,000 clones, less than 95% seen once. Material: memory CD8+ T cells from PBMCs. The subset is: CD45RO+ cells pooled with CCR7-negative TemRA cells. The origin of the receptors is a man between 18 and 35 years old in good health. Some clones in this sample may be carry-over from other donors' samples.

This clone occurred once. The rearrangement links TRBV19 to TRBJ2-3; maybe TRBD2 (6 bases). V was cut by 6 bases and J by 0 bases, with 16 bases left in between. Germline loops: CDR1 LNHDA, CDR2 SQIVND (reference sequence). The CDR3 contains 16 residues. In nucleotides, the CDR3 is TGTGCCAGTAGCCCCATACCGGGACTGAGCACAGATACGCAGTATTTT. Its translation is CASSPIPGLSTDTQYF. Looking up the rest from reference TRBV19 and TRBJ2-3 gives the full variable domain: DGGITQSPKYLFRKEGQNVTLSCEQNLNHDAMYWYRQDPGQGLRLIYYSQIVNDFQKGDIAEGYSVSREKKESFPLTVTSAQKNPTAFYLCASSPIPGLSTDTQYFGPGTRLTVL.

This chain connects TRBV30 to TRBJ2-7, with D maybe TRBD1 (5 bases). Germline V CDR1 and CDR2: GTSNPN, SVGIG (reference sequence). The CDR3 covers 12 residues. V shed 8 bases and J shed 1 base, with 12 bases lying between them. The CDR3 loop is CAANRRSYEQYF. Here the CDR3 DNA reads TGTGCCGCAAACAGGCGTTCCTACGAGCAGTACTTC.

The chain is built from TRBV27 and TRBJ1-4; possible D gene TRBD1, 5 bases. The length of the CDR3 is 17 residues. Germline CDR1 and CDR2: MNHEY and SMNVEV (reference sequence). The germline V and J ends were trimmed by 4 bases and 7 bases, with 22 bases remaining between them. The CDR3 here is CASSSTPRGPMSEKLFF. For the CDR3, the DNA is TGTGCCAGCAGTTCTACCCCTCGGGGCCCTATGAGTGAAAAACTGTTTTTT.

V is TRBV10-2 and J is TRBJ2-7; TRBD1 matches 7 bases. Germline CDR1 WSHSY, CDR2 SAAADI. The J segment lost 4 bases and the V segment lost 4 bases, leaving 10 bases of the junction unmatched. The CDR3 sequence is 15 residues long. Here the CDR3 reads CASSVLQGVKYEQYF. The CDR3 nucleotides read TGCGCCAGCAGTGTCCTCCAGGGGGTAAAGTACGAGCAGTACTTC.

The chain links TRBV27 to TRBJ1-1, with TRBD1 matching over 9 bases. The junction had 7 bases not matched to a gene; V was cut back by 4 bases and J by 4 bases. Per germline, CDR1 MNHEY and CDR2 SMNVEV (reference sequence). The CDR3 sequence is 15 residues long. The CDR3 loop reads CASSWTGARVTEAFF. CDR3 DNA sequence: TGTGCCAGCAGTTGGACAGGGGCAAGGGTCACTGAAGCTTTCTTT.

The chain joins TRBV4-1 to TRBJ1-2, with D perhaps TRBD1 (5 bases). This CDR3 region has 16 residues. From germline, CDR1 is MGHRA and CDR2 YSYEKL. Trimming pared 1 base from V and 4 bases from J, leaving 16 bases between. CDR3 coding DNA: TGCGCCAGCAGCCAAGCGACAGCATCTTTACCCTATGGCTACACCTTC. As protein: CASSQATASLPYGYTF.

Regarding this clone: Other DNA sequences in the sample encode the same CDR3. This chain's CDR3 is CASSPGATYEQYF. The CDR3 DNA is TGTGCCAGCAGTCCGGGAGCGACCTACGAGCAGTACTTC. The chain uses TRBV11-2 and TRBJ2-7; TRBD2 might be the D (6 bases). This CDR3 contains 13 residues. Trimming took 6 bases from V and 2 from J, leaving 11 bases between them. CDR1 is SGHAT and CDR2 is FQNNGV in the germline V gene. Full variable domain (outside the CDR3, taken from reference TRBV11-2 and TRBJ2-7): EAGVAQSPRYKIIEKRQSVAFWCNPISGHATLYWYQQILGQGPKLLIQFQNNGVVDDSQLPKDRFSAERLKGVDSTLKIQPAKLEDSAVYLCASSPGATYEQYFGPGTRLTVT.

This rearrangement joins TRBV5-1 to TRBJ2-2; 9 nucleotides align to TRBD2. J was trimmed by 2 bases and V by 4 bases; bases with no gene match: 9. CDR1 and CDR2 (germline): SGHRS, YFSETQ. The CDR3 consists of 17 residues. For the CDR3, the DNA is TGCGCCAGCAGCGAGAACCCTAGCGGGATAAACACCGGGGAGCTGTTTTTT. Translated: CASSENPSGINTGELFF.

This clone was recorded only once. The J gene is TRBJ2-7, the V gene TRBV11-2; 9 bases agree with TRBD1. Germline V gene data show CDR1 as SGHAT and CDR2 as FQNNGV. V was pared by 6 bases and J by 5 bases, with 5 bases of the junction left unmatched. The CDR3 runs 13 residues. The CDR3 loop reads CASRRTGVDEQYF. Written as DNA, the CDR3 is TGTGCCAGCAGACGGACAGGGGTTGACGAGCAGTACTTC.

The chain employs TRBV25-1 and TRBJ2-5; D is undetermined. V was cut by 2 bases and J by 1 base, with 8 bases left in between. This CDR3 has 14 amino acids. Germline lookup yields CDR1 MGHDK and CDR2 SYGVNS. CDR3 protein: CASSEQETQETQYF. The CDR3 DNA follows: TGTGCCAGCAGTGAACAGGAAACCCAAGAGACCCAGTACTTC.

This rearrangement joins TRBV19 to TRBJ2-1; a weak D match, TRBD2 (6 bases). Per germline, CDR1 LNHDA and CDR2 SQIVND (reference sequence). The CDR3 consists of 16 residues. V was shortened by 5 bases and J by 2 bases, with 16 bases between the two germline ends. Written as DNA, the CDR3 is TGTGCCAGTAGTGACCCCGGGGAGGAAGCCTACAATGAGCAGTTCTTC. Protein: CASSDPGEEAYNEQFF.

V and J are TRBV15 and TRBJ1-1, with D possibly being TRBD1 (5 bases). The CDR3 is 14 residues long. Germline-derived CDR1 and CDR2 are LNHNV and YYDKDF (reference sequence). V gave up 0 bases and J gave up 12 bases, with 17 bases separating them. CDR3 DNA sequence: TGTGCCACCAGCAGAGATTCAGGGACCGAGTTGACTTTCTTT. Protein product: CATSRDSGTELTFF.

The gene calls are TRBV10-3 and TRBJ2-1; D tentatively reads TRBD1 or TRBD2 (5 bases each). This CDR3 contains 12 residues. Trimming cost V 9 bases and J 5 bases, with 11 bases left between them. Germline values: CDR1 ENHRY, CDR2 SYGVKD. CDR3 region: CAIGTVNNEQFF. The CDR3 DNA reads as TGTGCCATAGGGACGGTCAACAATGAGCAGTTCTTC.

V gene TRBV27 combines with J gene TRBJ2-1; D ambiguous. The CDR3 has 13 amino acids. CDR1 is MNHEY and CDR2 is SMNVEV in the germline V gene (reference sequence). V shed 2 bases and J shed 6 bases, with 8 bases lying between them. CDR3 sequence reads: CASSLPDSNEQFF. In nucleotides, the CDR3 is TGTGCCAGCAGTTTACCAGACTCCAATGAGCAGTTCTTC.